This T cell receptor beta chain was identified in a study of T cells in tumors after PD-1 blockade. V dropped 8 bases and J dropped 3 bases, with 13 bases sitting between them. This CDR3 has 13 residues. The repertoire was sequenced with immunoSEQ multiplex PCR; TCRdb's copy has only in-frame clones and lacks some. The data hold 45,000 to 60,000 clones, with roughly three quarters observed a single time. The TCR originated in a human donor with advanced basal cell or squamous cell carcinoma (not recorded which). The chain is built from TRBV12-3 or TRBV12-4 and TRBJ2-5; D is possibly TRBD2 (5 bases). This sample comprised PBMCs, obtained before anti-PD-1 therapy. The CDR3 sequence: CASGNSEEETQYF. CDR3 nucleotide sequence: TGTGCCAGCGGAAATAGCGAGGAAGAGACCCAGTACTTC.